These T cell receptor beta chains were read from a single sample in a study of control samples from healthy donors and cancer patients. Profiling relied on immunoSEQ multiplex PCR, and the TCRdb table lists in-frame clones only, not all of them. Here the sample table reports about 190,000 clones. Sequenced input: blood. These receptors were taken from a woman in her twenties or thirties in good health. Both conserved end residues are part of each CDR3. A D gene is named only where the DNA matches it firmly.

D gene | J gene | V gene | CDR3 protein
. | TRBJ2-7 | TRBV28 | CASSLLAGSSYEQYF
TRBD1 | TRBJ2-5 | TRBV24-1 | CATSKPGQGQETQYF
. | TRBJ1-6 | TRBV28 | CASSSWGVSYNSPLHF
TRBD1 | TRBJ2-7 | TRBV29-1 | CSVAWTGDHYEQYF
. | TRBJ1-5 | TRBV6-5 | CASAGIENQPQHF
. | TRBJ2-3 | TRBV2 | CASSPTGSVDTQYF
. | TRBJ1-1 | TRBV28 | CASSFPQGRTTEAFF
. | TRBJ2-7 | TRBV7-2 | CASSLIRAGSGQYF
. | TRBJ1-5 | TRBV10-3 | CAISESAGGGQPQHF
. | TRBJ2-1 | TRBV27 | CASSRFWRNEQFF
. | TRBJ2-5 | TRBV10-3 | CAISDGQEETQYF
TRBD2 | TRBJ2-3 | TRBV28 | CASSPLGLASTDTQYF
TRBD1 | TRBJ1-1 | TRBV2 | CASRGDSLNTEAFF
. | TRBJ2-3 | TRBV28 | CASHRGGHTQYF
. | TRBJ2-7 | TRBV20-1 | CSANTGGEQYF
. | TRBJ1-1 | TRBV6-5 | CASTPRGNTEAFF
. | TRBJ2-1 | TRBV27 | CASSLSQYNEQFF
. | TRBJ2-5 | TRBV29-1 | CSVEGGGHLQETQYF
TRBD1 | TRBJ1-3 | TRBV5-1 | CASSLSGTGTSGNTIYF
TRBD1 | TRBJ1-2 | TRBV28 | CASSFEDRDFYGYTF
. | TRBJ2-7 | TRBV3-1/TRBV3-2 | CASSPRWAGGAYEQYF
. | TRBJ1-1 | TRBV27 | CASRDHREVTEAFF
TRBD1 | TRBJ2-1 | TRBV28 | CASRDRGQPGNEQFF
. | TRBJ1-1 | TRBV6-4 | CASSEGENTEAFF
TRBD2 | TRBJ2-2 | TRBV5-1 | CASSFRLAGGDNTGELFF
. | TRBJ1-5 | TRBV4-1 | CASSQNYARDNQPQHF
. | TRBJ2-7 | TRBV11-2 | CASSLGTVTYEQYF
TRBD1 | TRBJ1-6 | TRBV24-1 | CATSGQGDSPLHF
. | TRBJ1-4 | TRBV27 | CASSQSISTNEKLFF
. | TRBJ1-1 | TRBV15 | CATSSPTPPEAFF
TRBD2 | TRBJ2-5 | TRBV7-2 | CASSLAASGGLRAETQYF
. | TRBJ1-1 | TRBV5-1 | CASSYYPGAGNTEAFF
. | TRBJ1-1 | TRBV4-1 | CASSQWTTRHAFF
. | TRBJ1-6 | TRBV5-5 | CASSSRPSSYNSPLHF
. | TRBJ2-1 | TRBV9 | CASSVHSIPPYNEQFF
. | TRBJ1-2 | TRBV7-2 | CASSPKSGSGYTF
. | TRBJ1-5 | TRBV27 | CASSLGSYSNQPQHF
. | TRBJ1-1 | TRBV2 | CASANQGMNTEAFF
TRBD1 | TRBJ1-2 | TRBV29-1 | CSGSDRVGGYTF
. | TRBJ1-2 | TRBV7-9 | CASSLGGGYGYTF
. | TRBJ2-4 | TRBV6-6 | CASSLRGTAKNIQYF
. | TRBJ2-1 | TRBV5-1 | CASSQGWVQPYNEQFF
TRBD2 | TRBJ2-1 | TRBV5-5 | CASSLWRGGSYNEQFF
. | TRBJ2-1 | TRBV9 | CASSVAGSPYNEQFF
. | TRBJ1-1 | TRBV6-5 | CASSYFFPGSNTEAFF
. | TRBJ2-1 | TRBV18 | CASSPRYSRHEQFF
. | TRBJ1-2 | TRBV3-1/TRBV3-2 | CASSQARAYGYTF
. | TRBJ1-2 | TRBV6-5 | CASSYAGTLNYGYTF
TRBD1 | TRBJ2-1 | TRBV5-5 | CASSPGQGAAEQFF
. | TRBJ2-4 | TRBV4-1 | CASSQKNIQYF
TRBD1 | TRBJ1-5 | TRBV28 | CASSSPGQGRDQPQHF
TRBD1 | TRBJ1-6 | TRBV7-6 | CASSLVDRGPRNSPLHF
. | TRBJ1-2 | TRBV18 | CASSPPGHRANYGYTF
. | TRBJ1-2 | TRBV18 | CASSPAPGHTNYGYTF
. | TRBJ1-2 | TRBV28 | CASSYRGRWGNYGYTF
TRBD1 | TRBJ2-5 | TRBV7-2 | CASSLAGTDQETQYF
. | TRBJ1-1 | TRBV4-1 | CASSQVGSGANGFF
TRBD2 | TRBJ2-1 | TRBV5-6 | CASSRGTSARNEQFF
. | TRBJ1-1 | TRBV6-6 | CASSFDRHKAFF